What follows are 30 T cell receptor beta chains derived from one specimen sequenced in a study of blood T cell repertoires in COVID-19. Clones were read by immunoSEQ multiplex PCR, and TCRdb kept only the in-frame ones, dropping some. The table shows tens of thousands of clones, with approximately 86% occurring only once. The sample consisted of peripheral blood. Every receptor here comes from a human donor in a cohort sampled during active COVID-19.

This CDR3 reads CASSLGAGSGNTIYF. The CDR3 bases are TGTGCCAGCAGCTTAGGTGCGGGGTCTGGAAACACCATATATTTT. The chain joins TRBV11-3 to TRBJ1-3; D is uncertain. CDR1 is SGHNT, CDR2 YENEEA, per germline. The CDR3 covers 15 residues. Trimming shortened V by 1 base and J by 1 base, and 8 bases separated the two germline ends.

The rearrangement joins TRBV11-3 to TRBJ2-7; 8 nucleotides line up with TRBD2. Trimming removed 4 bases from V and 3 bases from J; junction bases left unmatched: 8. Germline V gene lookup returns CDR1 SGHNT and CDR2 YENEEA. The CDR3 runs 15 residues. This chain's CDR3 is CASSSRGLALYEQYF. CDR3 DNA: TGTGCCAGCAGCTCTCGCGGACTAGCCCTCTACGAGCAGTACTTC.

The chain is built from TRBV27 and TRBJ1-2; 7 positions match TRBD1. Germline V lookup: CDR1 MNHEY, CDR2 SMNVEV (reference sequence). The J segment lost 8 bases and the V segment lost 2 bases, leaving 5 bases of the junction unmatched. The CDR3 has 13 amino acids. CDR3 in DNA: TGTGCCAGCAGTTTAAGGGCAGGGGGAGGCTACACCTTC. Protein: CASSLRAGGGYTF.

J is TRBJ1-2 and V is TRBV5-5; D is possibly TRBD1 (6 bases). Germline CDR1 is SGHKS and CDR2 is YYEKEE (reference sequence). Trimming removed 3 bases from V and 13 bases from J, with 22 bases in between. The CDR3 runs to 14 residues. The CDR3 sequence is CASSSIAGAPWFTF. CDR3 DNA: TGTGCCAGCAGCTCCATCGCGGGGGCCCCCTGGTTCACCTTC.

This clone was observed once. The genes are TRBV7-9 and TRBJ1-2; possibly TRBD1 for D (6 bases). This CDR3 region has 15 residues. Trimming shortened V by 5 bases and J by 2 bases, and 15 bases separated the two germline ends. Germline V gene lookup returns CDR1 SEHNR and CDR2 FQNEAQ (reference sequence). The CDR3 region has the DNA TGTGCCAGCAGCGGGGTATCAGGGGCAAACTATGGCTACACCTTC. Its translation: CASSGVSGANYGYTF.

The rearrangement links TRBV4-1 to TRBJ2-3; D is unclear. CDR3 length equals 16 residues. The V end was cut by 3 bases, the J end by 2 bases, with 15 bases between. Per germline, CDR1 MGHRA and CDR2 YSYEKL. The CDR3 is CASSHYLGVVTDTQYF. The CDR3 region has the DNA TGCGCCAGCAGCCACTATCTGGGCGTAGTCACAGATACGCAGTATTTT.

This chain joins TRBV10-2 and TRBJ1-5; 7 bases are shared with TRBD1. Germline CDR1 reads WSHSY; CDR2 reads SAAADI. V lost 4 bases to trimming and J lost 6 bases; unmatched junction nucleotides: 12. The CDR3 is 16 amino acids. The CDR3 nucleotides read TGCGCCAGCAGTGCTCAGGACAGGACTATTAGTCAGCCCCAGCATTTT. It specifies CASSAQDRTISQPQHF.

The table lists this clone with a few counts. The chain has TRBV11-1 and TRBJ2-7; D may be TRBD2 (5 bases). The CDR3 length is 14 residues. CDR1 and CDR2 from the germline V gene are SGHAT and FQDESV (reference sequence). Trimming pared 5 bases from V and 6 bases from J, leaving 17 bases between. The CDR3 sequence: CASSNGRHRGEQYF. In DNA form, the CDR3 reads TGTGCCAGCAGCAACGGGCGCCACCGGGGCGAGCAGTACTTC.

CDR3 nucleotide sequence: TGCGCCAGCAGCTTGTCCAGGAACTATGGCTACACCTTC. This encodes CASSLSRNYGYTF. This chain connects TRBV5-1 to TRBJ1-2, with D hard to call. The CDR3 runs 13 residues. Germline-derived CDR1 and CDR2 are SGHRS and YFSETQ. Trimming removed 1 base from V and 2 bases from J, with 6 bases in between.

The chain couples TRBV6-5 to TRBJ1-2; 11 positions match TRBD1. The germline V gene has CDR1 MNHEY and CDR2 SVGAGI. There are 15 residues in the CDR3. V shed 6 bases, J shed 5 bases, and the junction held 8 bases outside the gene matches. CDR3 loop: CASSARGQGAYGYTF. As DNA, the CDR3 is TGTGCCAGCAGCGCTCGTGGACAGGGGGCTTATGGCTACACCTTC.

J is TRBJ2-3 and V is TRBV7-3, with D possibly matching TRBD2 (6 bases). CDR3 length equals 15 residues. The germline V gene has CDR1 SGHTA and CDR2 FQGTGA. Deletions cut 5 bases from V and 2 bases from J, with 14 bases between. CDR3: CASSPAGLVTDTQYF. The CDR3 DNA sequence: TGTGCCAGCAGCCCCGCGGGGCTCGTCACAGATACGCAGTATTTT. Drawing the rest from reference TRBV7-3 and TRBJ2-3, the complete variable domain is GAGVSQTPSNKVTEKGKYVELRCDPISGHTALYWYRQSLGQGPEFLIYFQGTGAADDSGLPNDRFFAVRPEGSVSTLKIQRTERGDSAVYLCASSPAGLVTDTQYFGPGTRLTVL.

This chain connects TRBV7-3 to TRBJ2-2; D not resolved. Trimming cost V 5 bases and J 5 bases, with 6 bases left between them. The CDR3 consists of 12 residues. Germline lookup yields CDR1 SGHTA and CDR2 FQGTGA. The CDR3 region is CASSVSTGELFF. CDR3 DNA sequence: TGTGCCAGCAGCGTGTCGACCGGGGAGCTGTTTTTT.

The V call is TRBV4-3, the J call TRBJ2-7, with 7 bases matching TRBD1. V gave up 0 bases and J gave up 5 bases; unmatched junction bases: 16. The CDR3 is 18 amino acids. Germline-derived CDR1 and CDR2 are LGHNA and YSLEER. The CDR3 sequence: CASSQDNFGTGELDEQYF. CDR3 in DNA: TGCGCCAGCAGCCAAGATAACTTCGGAACAGGGGAGTTGGACGAGCAGTACTTC.

The chain has TRBV7-2 and TRBJ2-7; D might be TRBD1 (6 bases). This CDR3 has 13 residues. The germline V gene has CDR1 SGHTA and CDR2 FQGNSA. Trimming left V 4 bases short and J 3 bases short, with 10 bases between. This chain's CDR3 is CASSWEGGYEQYF. The DNA of the CDR3 is TGTGCCAGCAGCTGGGAAGGGGGCTACGAGCAGTACTTC.

This chain links TRBV19 with TRBJ2-3; possible D gene TRBD2, 6 bases. V dropped 7 bases and J dropped 2 bases, with 13 bases sitting between them. There are 14 residues in the CDR3. Germline CDR1 is LNHDA and CDR2 is SQIVND (reference sequence). CDR3 DNA sequence: TGTGCCAGTACCAAGGCGGGAATCACAGATACGCAGTATTTT. Its protein is CASTKAGITDTQYF.

The chain couples TRBV6-1 to TRBJ1-1, with a weak D call TRBD1 (5 bases). V lost 3 bases and J lost 3, with 11 bases in between. The CDR3 length is 14 residues. Germline V lookup: CDR1 MNHNS, CDR2 SASEGT. The CDR3 sequence: CASSDRQPYTEAFF. The CDR3 nucleotides read TGTGCCAGCAGTGACCGACAGCCCTACACTGAAGCTTTCTTT.

The CDR3, as DNA: TGTGCCAGCAGCCCAGGACAGAAAGAGACCCAGTACTTC. Residues: CASSPGQKETQYF. J is TRBJ2-5 and V is TRBV7-3, with D possibly TRBD1 on 6 matching bases. Germline V gene sequence: CDR1 SGHTA, CDR2 FQGTGA. The CDR3 extends over 13 amino acids. The V gene lost 5 bases and the J gene lost 3 bases, with 10 bases spanning the gap.

This chain uses TRBV11-3 with TRBJ2-7; TRBD2 might be the D (6 bases). The CDR3 loop spans 14 amino acids. From germline, CDR1 is SGHNT and CDR2 YENEEA. V lost 4 bases and J 3 bases, leaving 13 bases between the germline ends. CDR3 residues: CASSSGRGNYEQYF. The CDR3 coding sequence is TGTGCCAGCAGCTCTGGACGGGGGAACTACGAGCAGTACTTC.

J is TRBJ1-6 and V is TRBV12-3 or TRBV12-4; weak D call: TRBD1 (6 bases). The CDR3 totals 13 residues. V lost 5 bases and J lost 10, with 12 bases in between. The CDR3 nucleotides read TGTGCCAGCAGTGACAGGTGGGGATCACCCCTCCACTTT. Protein sequence: CASSDRWGSPLHF.

With respect to this clone: The junction does not match germline at one end; this may be a read error. The chain uses TRBV7-2 and TRBJ2-3; 7 bases are a match to TRBD2. The CDR3 has 13 residues. In germline, CDR1 is SGHTA, CDR2 FQGNSA. As DNA, the CDR3 is TGTGCCAGCAGCTTGGGACGACTAGCTGAACCCCATTTT. This sequence encodes CASSLGRLAEPHF. The full variable domain, rest sourced from reference TRBV7-2 and TRBJ2-3, is GAGVSQSPSNKVTEKGKDVELRCDPISGHTALYWYRQSLGQGLEFLIYFQGNSAPDKSGLPSDRFSAERTGGSVSTLTIQRTQQEDSAVYLCASSLGRLAEPHFGPGTRLTVL.

V usage is TRBV24-1 and J usage is TRBJ2-5; 12 positions agree with TRBD1. The CDR3 runs 15 residues. CDR1 and CDR2 (germline): KGHDR, SFDVKD. V was clipped by 10 bases and J by 2 bases; unmatched bases: 7. DNA of the CDR3: TGTGCCACGATAGGGGACAGGGGGCCTCAAGAGACCCAGTACTTC. Translation: CATIGDRGPQETQYF.

This chain links TRBV5-1 with TRBJ2-2, with a weak D call TRBD1 (6 bases). The CDR3 extends over 11 amino acids. The germline gives CDR1 SGHRS, CDR2 YFSETQ. Trimming shortened V by 6 bases and J by 14 bases, and 14 bases separated the two germline ends. This chain's CDR3 is CASNQGKDLFF. CDR3 DNA: TGCGCCAGCAACCAGGGGAAGGATCTGTTTTTT.

V and J are TRBV10-3 and TRBJ2-7, with 7 bases aligning to TRBD1. Trimming at V came to 3 bases and at J to 4 bases, leaving 6 bases not matched to a gene. The CDR3 has 14 residues. CDR1 is ENHRY and CDR2 is SYGVKD in the germline V gene. The CDR3 sequence: CAISDLRGQYEQYF. Here the CDR3 DNA reads TGTGCCATCAGTGATCTTCGGGGACAGTACGAGCAGTACTTC.

About this clone itself: Relative to the germline gene, one junction end is altered; a read error may explain this. V gene TRBV6-5 combines with J gene TRBJ2-7, with TRBD1 matching 8 bases. CDR3 length: 13 residues. From germline, CDR1 is MNHEY and CDR2 SVGAGI. The CDR3 DNA reads TGTGCCAGCAGTTCTGGCCCCGGACAGGGCAGGCACTTC. Translation gives CASSSGPGQGRHF.

The chain joins TRBV9 to TRBJ1-2, with unresolved D. V shed 0 bases and J shed 5 bases, with 11 bases lying between them. This CDR3 contains 14 residues. From germline, CDR1 is SGDLS and CDR2 YYNGEE. The CDR3 loop is CASSVGNSPYGYTF. The CDR3 region has the DNA TGTGCCAGCAGCGTAGGTAACAGCCCGTATGGCTACACCTTC.

The rearrangement uses TRBV28 and TRBJ2-7, with 10 bases lining up with TRBD2. V lost 1 base and J lost 2; bases outside the gene matches: 14. The CDR3 runs 19 residues. In germline, CDR1 is MDHEN, CDR2 SYDVKM. Here the CDR3 reads CASSLSPGLARSSPYEQYF. The CDR3, as DNA: TGTGCCAGCAGTTTATCCCCGGGACTAGCGCGGAGTTCCCCCTACGAGCAGTACTTC. Drawing the rest from reference TRBV28 and TRBJ2-7, the complete variable domain is DVKVTQSSRYLVKRTGEKVFLECVQDMDHENMFWYRQDPGLGLRLIYFSYDVKMKEKGDIPEGYSVSREKKERFSLILESASTNQTSMYLCASSLSPGLARSSPYEQYFGPGTRLTVT.

This clone showed up just once. The J gene is TRBJ2-1, the V gene TRBV14; 10 bases are shared with TRBD2. The V segment lost 1 base and the J segment 5 bases; nucleotides outside the gene matches: 2. The CDR3 has 15 residues. CDR1 is SGHDN and CDR2 is FVKESK in the germline V gene. The CDR3 reads CASSQASGRNNEQFF. DNA of the CDR3: TGTGCCAGCAGCCAAGCTAGCGGGAGAAACAATGAGCAGTTCTTC.

V and J are TRBV9 and TRBJ1-1; 10 bases match TRBD1. CDR1 and CDR2 from the germline V gene are SGDLS and YYNGEE. Trimming at V came to 4 bases and at J to 5 bases, leaving 8 bases not matched to a gene. This CDR3 is 15 amino acids long. CDR3 region: CASSPSDRGLTEAFF. The CDR3 DNA follows: TGTGCCAGCAGCCCGTCTGACAGGGGGCTAACTGAAGCTTTCTTT.

The chain links TRBV30 to TRBJ2-2; D not certain. Germline CDR1 and CDR2: GTSNPN and SVGIG (reference sequence). This CDR3 comprises 16 residues. Trimming removed 2 bases at V and 2 bases at J, with 15 bases between. CDR3 loop: CAWSLPPGPNTGELFF. CDR3 sequence (DNA): TGTGCCTGGAGTCTCCCTCCTGGGCCAAACACCGGGGAGCTGTTTTTT.

The rearrangement uses TRBV2 and TRBJ2-1, with D perhaps TRBD1 (6 bases). There are 11 residues in the CDR3. The V end was cut by 5 bases, the J end by 7 bases, with 6 bases between. Germline V CDR1 and CDR2: SNHLY, FYNNEI. For the CDR3, the DNA is TGTGCCAGCAGTAGGGGGAATGAGCAGTTCTTC. This codes for CASSRGNEQFF.